This passage covers 29 T cell receptor beta chains from one sample sequenced in a study of regulatory T cells in long-lasting Graves disease. CDR3 regions were amplified by Arm-PCR using iRepertoire HTBI primers to build TCR beta libraries. TCRdb re-derived calls from the multiplex PCR reads in MiXCR, one entry per CDR3 protein. The sample lists about 220,000 distinct CDR3 sequences, roughly 18% occurring once. Time point meaning: newly diagnosed GD, antithyroid drugs for less than 3 months. RNA extracted from PBMCs served as the sequencing template. The same data also contributed to another study, on T cells in Graves' hyperthyroidism and ophthalmopathy.

Specimen: peripheral blood mononuclear cells (PBMCs), collected at new diagnosis, from a patient treated with antithyroid drugs. These receptors all stem from a woman in her 30s with Graves disease.

This clonotype appeared many times. CDR3: CASKTRDQPQHF. CDR3 bases: TGTGCCAGCAAGACGAGGGATCAGCCCCAGCATTTT. The chain has TRBV6-1 and TRBJ1-5; D not resolved. The CDR3 runs to 12 residues. The germline V gene has CDR1 MNHNS and CDR2 SASEGT. V was shortened by 7 bases and J by 5 bases, with 9 bases between the two germline ends.

This clonotype appeared a few times. The chain employs TRBV20-1 and TRBJ2-7; the D is unclear. Trimming took off 0 bases at V and 0 bases at J, with 15 bases between the two ends. Germline V gives CDR1 DFQATT, CDR2 SNEGSKA (reference sequence). The CDR3 contains 16 residues. The CDR3 DNA reads TGCAGTGCTAGAGATTTTAGGCAGGCAGTCTCCTACGAGCAGTACTTC. Translation: CSARDFRQAVSYEQYF.

This sequence joins TRBV7-3 and TRBJ2-7; 7 nucleotides agree with TRBD1. The CDR3 is made up of 16 amino acids. Per germline, CDR1 SGHTA and CDR2 FQGTGA. J was trimmed by 3 bases and V by 5 bases; bases with no gene match: 13. The CDR3 DNA reads TGTGCCAGCAGCCGGGGACAGACCAAACCCTTCTACGAGCAGTACTTC. Encoded protein: CASSRGQTKPFYEQYF.

This clonotype turned up a few times. The gene calls are TRBV7-2 and TRBJ2-1, with 10 bases lining up with TRBD1. Germline CDR1 is SGHTA and CDR2 is FQGNSA. V shed 1 base, J shed 8 bases, and the junction held 5 bases outside the gene matches. The CDR3 spans 15 residues. CDR3 nucleotide sequence: TGTGCCAGCAGCTTAGGGTCGGACAGGGGGTATGAGCAGTTCTTC. Translation gives CASSLGSDRGYEQFF.

The rearrangement uses TRBV5-4 and TRBJ2-3; 8 bases align to TRBD2. Unmatched junction bases numbered 14, after V lost 5 bases and J lost 6 bases. The germline gives CDR1 SGHNT, CDR2 YYREEE (reference sequence). The CDR3 sequence is 16 residues long. The CDR3 sequence: CASRAPSDGRDDTQYF. Written as DNA, the CDR3 is TGTGCCAGCAGAGCCCCATCGGACGGGAGGGACGATACGCAGTATTTT.

There are many counts of this clonotype. V usage is TRBV6-1 and J usage is TRBJ2-2; D may be TRBD1 (5 bases). V gave up 10 bases and J gave up 5 bases, with 14 bases separating them. Germline V gene sequence: CDR1 MNHNS, CDR2 SASEGT. The CDR3 loop spans 13 amino acids. CDR3 loop: CANSRVGTGELFF. DNA for the CDR3: TGTGCCAACTCCAGGGTTGGGACCGGGGAGCTGTTTTTT.

This clonotype was detected many times. The V call is TRBV19, the J call TRBJ2-7; possible D gene TRBD1, 5 bases. This CDR3 has 17 residues. Trimming stripped 3 bases from V and 4 bases from J, with 22 bases between. Germline CDR1 LNHDA, CDR2 SQIVND (reference sequence). CDR3 nucleotide sequence: TGTGCCAGTAGTATTCAGGGCCCGCCTTCCCCAACTTACGAGCAGTACTTC. Its translation: CASSIQGPPSPTYEQYF.

This clonotype was detected only a few times. This chain joins TRBV3-1 and TRBJ2-7; D is unclear. The CDR3 runs 14 residues. Per the germline V gene, CDR1 is LGHDT and CDR2 is YNNKEL (reference sequence). The ends were cut back, 1 base at V and 2 bases at J, with 9 bases in the middle. CDR3 bases: TGTGCCAGCAGCCAAGGGAAGAAAACCTACGAGCAGTACTTC. Encoded protein: CASSQGKKTYEQYF.

This clonotype was seen at least ten times. V usage is TRBV6-1 and J usage is TRBJ2-7; perhaps TRBD1 as D (6 bases). Germline assignment: CDR1 MNHNS and CDR2 SASEGT. Deletions cut 6 bases from V and 2 bases from J, with 17 bases between. The CDR3 extends over 15 amino acids. CDR3 coding DNA: TGTGCCAGCAGCTCCCAGGGGACGCCTCCCTACGAGCAGTACTTC. Translating it yields CASSSQGTPPYEQYF.

This clonotype was seen only a few times. The chain carries TRBV6-1 and TRBJ1-2; D is undetermined. The germline gives CDR1 MNHNS, CDR2 SASEGT. V lost 8 bases to trimming and J lost 4 bases, with 14 bases between them. The CDR3 runs 13 residues. CDR3 sequence: CASRRTGIYGYTF. DNA of the CDR3: TGTGCCAGCCGACGGACGGGAATCTATGGCTACACCTTC.

In this sample, this clonotype turned up many times. The rearrangement links TRBV12-3 or TRBV12-4 to TRBJ1-2; a weak D match, TRBD1 (6 bases). V lost 8 bases and J 8 bases, leaving 15 bases between the germline ends. This CDR3 spans 12 amino acids. CDR3 DNA sequence: TGTGCCAGCGGCCTTACAGGGTACGGCTACACCTTC. Translating gives CASGLTGYGYTF.

This clonotype was seen repeatedly, ten times or more. The chain couples TRBV19 to TRBJ2-7; 8 bases match TRBD1. The germline V gene encodes CDR1 LNHDA and CDR2 SQIVND (reference sequence). J was trimmed by 0 bases and V by 3 bases; bases with no gene match: 1. The CDR3 runs 14 residues. CDR3 sequence (DNA): TGTGCCAGTAGTATCGGGACAGGCTCCTACGAGCAGTACTTC. Translation: CASSIGTGSYEQYF.

The chain recombines TRBV28 with TRBJ1-1; the match to TRBD1 covers 7 bases. The germline V gene encodes CDR1 MDHEN and CDR2 SYDVKM. The junction had 5 bases not matched to a gene; V was cut back by 3 bases and J by 4 bases. The CDR3 loop spans 14 amino acids. The CDR3 sequence: CASSFLGGGTEAFF. The CDR3 DNA reads as TGTGCCAGCAGTTTTCTAGGGGGCGGCACTGAAGCTTTCTTT.

This clonotype was detected many times. This sequence joins TRBV7-2 and TRBJ1-2; a possible D gene is TRBD1 (6 bases). V lost 5 bases to trimming and J lost 6 bases, with 16 bases between them. CDR1 is SGHTA, CDR2 FQGNSA, per germline. CDR3 length: 14 amino acids. This CDR3 reads CASSPRGGGNGYTF. As DNA, the CDR3 is TGTGCCAGCAGCCCACGGGGAGGGGGAAATGGCTACACCTTC.

This clonotype came up a few times. This sequence may be a read error, since a much larger clone differs from it by one base. This chain connects TRBV7-9 to TRBJ1-1; D is perhaps TRBD1 (5 bases). Germline V CDR1 and CDR2: SEHNR, FQNEAQ (reference sequence). This CDR3 spans 16 amino acids. The chain's CDR3 is CAGSSRSGAMNTEAFF. Written as DNA, the CDR3 is TGTGCCGGCAGCTCCCGATCCGGGGCAATGAACACTGAAGCTTTCTTT.

This clonotype was found a few times. The chain recombines TRBV2 with TRBJ1-4, with D possibly matching TRBD1 (5 bases). The germline gives CDR1 SNHLY, CDR2 FYNNEI. V lost 4 bases and J lost 5, with 20 bases in between. The CDR3 sequence is 17 residues long. CDR3 bases: TGTGCCAGCAGTGCAGATCCCGACGGGACGGTGAATGAAAAACTGTTTTTT. Translated, it gives CASSADPDGTVNEKLFF.

The table lists this clonotype with many counts. V gene TRBV18 combines with J gene TRBJ2-3; tentatively, D is TRBD1 (6 bases). There are 12 residues in the CDR3. Looked up from germline, CDR1 is KGHSH and CDR2 is LQKENI. Trimming stripped 2 bases from V and 9 bases from J, with 9 bases between. The CDR3 region is CASSPERGTQYF. The CDR3 nucleotides read TGTGCCAGCTCACCAGAGAGGGGGACGCAGTATTTT.

This clonotype has ten or more counts. The V and J genes are TRBV11-3 and TRBJ1-4; 7 nucleotides agree with TRBD1. The CDR3 has 14 residues. Trimming took 5 bases from V and 8 from J; bases not matched to a gene: 8. Germline CDR1 is SGHNT and CDR2 is YENEEA. The DNA for the CDR3 is TGTGCCAGCAGCAATCGACAGGGACACGAAAAACTGTTTTTT. It yields the protein CASSNRQGHEKLFF.

This clonotype showed up many times. J is TRBJ1-5 and V is TRBV28, with D possibly TRBD1 on 5 matching bases. V was cut by 3 bases and J by 2 bases, with 14 bases left in between. The CDR3 consists of 16 residues. The germline CDR1 and CDR2 sequences are MDHEN and SYDVKM. DNA of the CDR3: TGTGCCAGCAGTTTCCCCTCTGACAGTGGCAATCAGCCCCAGCATTTT. Translation gives CASSFPSDSGNQPQHF.

Concerning this clonotype itself: This likely came from a read error, as a far larger clone is one base away. The chain recombines TRBV27 with TRBJ1-2; D gene unclear. Looked up from germline, CDR1 is MNHEY and CDR2 is SMNVEV (reference sequence). The CDR3 loop spans 13 amino acids. In DNA, the CDR3 is TGTGCCTGCAGTGAAAACAGCTACTATGGCTACACCTTC. This encodes CACSENSYYGYTF.

There are many counts of this clonotype. The chain recombines TRBV6-5 with TRBJ2-7; no clear D. V lost 0 bases, J lost 6 bases, and 3 bases lay in between. CDR1 MNHEY and CDR2 SVGAGI come from the germline V gene. This CDR3 is built from 11 residues. CDR3: CASSYSLEQYF. Written as DNA, the CDR3 is TGTGCCAGCAGTTACTCCCTCGAGCAGTACTTC.

This clonotype was seen repeatedly, ten times or more. This chain connects TRBV6-5 to TRBJ2-7; 8 positions match TRBD1. CDR3 size: 17 residues. Germline-derived CDR1 and CDR2 are MNHEY and SVGAGI. V was pared by 0 bases and J by 6 bases, with 13 bases of the junction left unmatched. The CDR3 loop is CASSYSPPGQGAPEQYF. The DNA for the CDR3 is TGTGCCAGCAGTTACTCTCCCCCCGGGCAGGGGGCCCCCGAGCAGTACTTC.

This clonotype was detected a few times. A junction end diverges from the germline sequence, so it may reflect a read error. The V call is TRBV5-1, the J call TRBJ1-1; D perhaps matches TRBD1 (6 bases). CDR1 is SGHRS, CDR2 YFSETQ, per germline. This CDR3 is built from 15 residues. CDR3 sequence: CASSPPRGANTEAFF. DNA of the CDR3: TGTGCCAGCAGCCCCCCGAGGGGGGCGAACACTGAAGCTTTCTTT.

The sample holds a few counts of this clonotype. This chain connects TRBV11-3 to TRBJ2-3; 10 nucleotides match TRBD2. There are 16 residues in the CDR3. V shed 1 base, J shed 4 bases, and the junction held 5 bases outside the gene matches. Looked up from germline, CDR1 is SGHNT and CDR2 is YENEEA. CDR3 loop: CASSLGSGGGADTQYF. CDR3 DNA sequence: TGTGCCAGCAGCTTAGGAAGCGGGGGGGGTGCAGATACGCAGTATTTT.

This clonotype has at least ten counts. The chain has TRBV28 and TRBJ2-1; D not resolved. The V gene's germline CDR1 is MDHEN and CDR2 SYDVKM. The CDR3 extends over 16 amino acids. Trimming cost V 10 bases and J 4 bases, with 23 bases left between them. This chain's CDR3 is CATFVGITNIYNEQFF. The DNA of the CDR3 is TGTGCCACCTTTGTTGGTATAACCAATATTTACAATGAGCAGTTCTTC.

At least ten counts were recorded for this clonotype. CDR3 in amino acids: CAISRDRAGNTIYF. The CDR3 coding sequence is TGTGCCATCAGCCGGGACAGGGCTGGAAACACCATATATTTT. This chain uses TRBV10-3 with TRBJ1-3; TRBD1 aligns across 9 bases. The ends lost 6 bases at V and 2 bases at J; junction bases unmatched: 2. The CDR3 consists of 14 residues. Germline V CDR1 and CDR2: ENHRY, SYGVKD.

At least ten counts were recorded for this clonotype. The V and J genes are TRBV4-1 and TRBJ2-7; D is ambiguous. Trimming removed 5 bases at V and 2 bases at J, with 13 bases between. Germline CDR1 and CDR2: MGHRA and YSYEKL. CDR3 length: 14 residues. CDR3 in DNA: TGCGCCAGCAGCACCTCGCATGGGACCTACGAGCAGTACTTC. The encoded protein is CASSTSHGTYEQYF.

This clonotype was detected only a few times. This chain connects TRBV28 to TRBJ1-1, with 10 bases lining up with TRBD1. With 2 bases clipped from V and 4 bases from J, the junction kept 4 bases outside the gene matches. From germline, CDR1 is MDHEN and CDR2 SYDVKM. The CDR3 sequence is 15 residues long. The CDR3 DNA follows: TGTGCCAGCAGTTTAACCGGGACAGGGGTCACTGAAGCTTTCTTT. The encoded protein is CASSLTGTGVTEAFF. The full variable domain, in which reference TRBV28 and TRBJ1-1 provide the parts outside the CDR3, is DVKVTQSSRYLVKRTGEKVFLECVQDMDHENMFWYRQDPGLGLRLIYFSYDVKMKEKGDIPEGYSVSREKKERFSLILESASTNQTSMYLCASSLTGTGVTEAFFGQGTRLTVV.

The chain couples TRBV12-3 or TRBV12-4 to TRBJ2-7; D gene ambiguous. The CDR3 spans 13 residues. The V and J ends lost 0 bases and 6 bases respectively, with 9 bases between them. This CDR3 reads CASSLALAGEQYF. CDR3 nucleotides: TGTGCCAGCAGTTTAGCGTTGGCCGGCGAGCAGTACTTC.